The clone carrying this T cell receptor (beta chain) was observed a few times. No antigen is known for it. In terms of origin and age, donors were healthy Caucasian individuals from Russia aged roughly 6 to 90. V dropped 1 base and J dropped 8 bases, with 9 bases sitting between them. The CDR3 length is 13 residues. CDR1 and CDR2 from the germline V gene are SEHNR and FQNEAQ (reference sequence). The record originates from a study of blood T cells in healthy people across ages. Study-level findings and limits: Researchers judged that diversity estimates from one million T cells fell short of true values. Long-lived and aged donors differed, with more naive CD4+ cells and higher diversity in the long-lived.

Sample-barcoded 5' priming and a J-beta primer mix drove a second PCR of about 7 to 11 cycles. MiXCR, run by TCRdb on the 5' RACE reads, gives a single entry per CDR3 protein. The repertoire holds roughly 1 million distinct CDR3 sequences, with 20% to 25% as singletons. The same data also went into a second study, on T cells of mothers and their children.

The chain employs TRBV7-9 and TRBJ2-4; no clear D gene. This clonotype was sampled from a girl aged 2 to 9 in good health. The sequenced material came from blood. The chain's CDR3 is CASSLVFGYIQYF. The CDR3 nucleotides read TGTGCCAGCAGCTTAGTTTTTGGATACATTCAGTACTTC.